This T cell receptor beta chain originates from a study of blood T cell repertoires in COVID-19. CDR1 is SGDLS, CDR2 YYNGEE, per germline. V lost 3 bases, J lost 8 bases, and 11 bases stayed unmatched. The CDR3 has 15 amino acids. Clones were read by immunoSEQ multiplex PCR, and TCRdb kept only the in-frame ones, dropping some. The table records 150,000 to 180,000 clones, approximately 85% of them present only once. Enrolled during active infection, Seattle patients were then followed longitudinally. V usage is TRBV9 and J usage is TRBJ2-1; 7 bases are a match to TRBD2. Sequencing was done on a sample of peripheral blood. The TCR was taken from a man in his fifties or sixties with COVID-19, enrolled during active disease. CDR3 in DNA: TGTGCCAGCAGCGATACTTGGACTAGTAGGGATGAGCAGTTCTTC. This encodes CASSDTWTSRDEQFF.